Listed below are T cell receptor beta chains from one sample, sequenced in a study of read filtering for tumor transcriptome and immune sequencing. TCRdb independently ran MiXCR on the reads; one entry per CDR3 protein. The sample consists of around 30,000 distinct CDR3 sequences, about a fifth of them appearing once. The sequencing input was a population of CD138-negative cells sorted from bone marrow. These receptor sequences come from a donor at least 40 years old with multiple myeloma. CDR3s include the opening cysteine and the closing phenylalanine or tryptophan. The order of the fields is CDR3 length, V gene, clone size, D gene, J gene, CDR3 protein, CDR3 DNA. D genes are given only for firm matches. A row's size may be missing; if present it is once, few, many or a size class.

>12|TRBV24-1|NA|NA|TRBJ2-3
CATSAQGDMQYF
TGTGCCACCAGTGCCCAGGGAGATATGCAGTATTTT
>13|TRBV20-1|many|NA|TRBJ1-4
CSAANRVTEKLFF
TGCAGTGCCGCCAACAGGGTGACAGAAAAACTGTTTTTT
>13|TRBV30|NA|NA|TRBJ2-2
CAWRYGSTGELSF
TGTGCCTGGAGATATGGTAGCACCGGGGAGCTGTCTTTT
>16|TRBV3-1|many|NA|TRBJ2-2
CASSQEPGTNTGELFF
TGTGCCAGCAGCCAAGAACCGGGAACGAACACCGGGGAGCTGTTTTTT
>14|TRBV28|many|NA|TRBJ1-1
CASSINFPNTEAFF
TGTGCCAGCAGTATTAATTTCCCGAACACTGAAGCTTTCTTT
>16|TRBV5-6|once|NA|TRBJ1-1
CASSLGPRLANIEAFF
TGTGCTAGCAGCTTGGGGCCGAGACTGGCAAACATTGAAGCTTTCTTT
>15|TRBV19|many|NA|TRBJ1-4
CASRWGVNANEKLFF
TGTGCCAGTAGATGGGGTGTTAACGCTAATGAAAAACTGTTTTTT
>15|TRBV10-2|many|NA|TRBJ2-3
CASSETPVSTDTQYF
TGCGCCAGCAGTGAGACGCCTGTGAGCACAGATACGCAGTATTTT
>14|TRBV29-1|many|TRBD1|TRBJ1-5
CSVATGGPTQPQHF
TGCAGCGTTGCGACAGGGGGCCCTACTCAGCCCCAGCATTTT
>16|TRBV19|many|TRBD1|TRBJ1-6
CASSILTRGGRSPLHF
TGTGCCAGTAGTATACTAACCAGGGGGGGCCGTTCACCCCTCCACTTT
>15|TRBV20-1|many|TRBD1|TRBJ1-4
CSARPGQAKGGKLFF
TGCAGTGCTAGACCGGGACAGGCTAAAGGGGGAAAACTGTTTTTT
>12|TRBV29-1|many|NA|TRBJ1-1
CSVELRVSEAFF
TGCAGCGTTGAGCTCAGGGTATCCGAAGCTTTCTTT
>18|TRBV24-1|many|TRBD2|TRBJ2-3
CATSDFPGLAGAGGTQYF
TGTGCCACCAGTGATTTTCCGGGACTAGCGGGAGCCGGCGGTACGCAGTATTTT
>15|TRBV24-1|NA|NA|TRBJ2-2
CATSDLEQNTGKLFF
TGTGCCACCAGTGATTTGGAGCAGAACACCGGGAAGCTGTTTTTT
>16|TRBV4-1|NA|NA|TRBJ2-1
CASSQDGGASWYEQFF
TGCGCCAGCAGCCAAGATGGTGGGGCCAGTTGGTATGAGCAGTTCTTC
>15|TRBV3-1|many|NA|TRBJ2-3
CASSPRDGSTDTQYF
TGTGCCAGCAGCCCGAGGGACGGAAGCACAGATACGCAGTATTTT
>14|TRBV7-2|many|NA|TRBJ2-5
CASSFYYTEETQYF
TGTGCCAGCAGCTTCTACTACACCGAAGAGACCCAGTACTTC
>15|TRBV6-5|many|TRBD2|TRBJ2-7
CASSFFTSGGYEQYF
TGTGCCAGCAGTTTCTTCACTAGCGGGGGTTACGAGCAGTACTTC
>14|TRBV7-9|medium-sized|NA|TRBJ2-1
CASSPGQAYNEQFF
TGTGCCAGCAGTCCCGGCCAGGCTTACAATGAGCAGTTCTTC
>11|TRBV7-9|many|NA|TRBJ2-3
CASSLIDTQYF
TGTGCCAGCAGCTTAATTGATACGCAGTATTTT
>12|TRBV28|NA|NA|TRBJ1-2
CASSLLVYGYTF
TGTGCCAGCAGTCTCCTGGTCTATGGCTACACCTTC
>13|TRBV29-1|many|NA|TRBJ2-3
CSVEAVSTDTQYF
TGCAGCGTTGAAGCTGTTAGCACAGATACGCAGTATTTT
>18|TRBV3-1|many|TRBD2|TRBJ2-3
CASSQDQWTSGSADTQYF
TGTGCCAGCAGCCAAGACCAGTGGACTAGCGGGAGCGCAGATACGCAGTATTTT
>13|TRBV20-1|NA|NA|TRBJ2-7
CSAVVDRSYEQYF
TGCAGTGCCGTTGTCGACAGGTCCTACGAGCAGTACTTC
>14|TRBV29-1|few|NA|TRBJ2-7
CSVLTDSSSYEQYF
TGCAGCGTCCTAACGGACAGTAGCTCCTACGAGCAGTACTTC
>12|TRBV30|many|NA|TRBJ1-1
CAWSAQRTSAFF
TGTGCCTGGAGTGCACAGAGGACGAGTGCTTTCTTT